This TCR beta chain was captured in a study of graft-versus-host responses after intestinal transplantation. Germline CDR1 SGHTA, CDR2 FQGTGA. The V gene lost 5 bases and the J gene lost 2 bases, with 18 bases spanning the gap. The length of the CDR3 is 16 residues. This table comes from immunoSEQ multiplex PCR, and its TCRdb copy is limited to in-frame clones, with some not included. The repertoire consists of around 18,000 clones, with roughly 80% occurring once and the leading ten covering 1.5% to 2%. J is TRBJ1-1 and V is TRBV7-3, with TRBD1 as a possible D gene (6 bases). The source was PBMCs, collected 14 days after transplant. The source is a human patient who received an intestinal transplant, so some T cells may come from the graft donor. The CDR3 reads CASSLKFAGANTEAFF. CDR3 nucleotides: TGTGCCAGCAGCCTAAAGTTTGCGGGGGCCAACACTGAAGCTTTCTTT.